Sequencing of this T cell receptor (beta chain) was carried out in a study of T cells after yellow fever vaccination. Study overall: Any fraction with a low cell number was prepared using SMART-Seq v4 Ultra Low Input.

Production of TCR cDNA was by 5'RACE template switching, which also added a universal primer site and UMIs. TCRdb re-analysed the 5' RACE reads in MiXCR, keeping a single row per CDR3 protein. The sample includes about 360,000 distinct CDR3 sequences, 6.2% of them seen just once. V was clipped by 2 bases and J by 2 bases, with 12 bases between them. This CDR3 has 16 amino acids. Germline CDR1 SGHTA, CDR2 FQGNSA. This clonotype has only a few counts. Sequences were derived from PBMCs, sampled 5 days after the yellow fever booster vaccination. This TCR was recovered from a man aged 25 to 40 who received the YFV17D yellow fever vaccine. This rearrangement joins TRBV7-2 to TRBJ1-4; tentatively, D is TRBD1 (6 bases). CDR3 loop: CASSLRGARTNEKLFF. As DNA, the CDR3 is TGTGCCAGCAGCTTACGGGGGGCCCGGACTAATGAAAAACTGTTTTTT.